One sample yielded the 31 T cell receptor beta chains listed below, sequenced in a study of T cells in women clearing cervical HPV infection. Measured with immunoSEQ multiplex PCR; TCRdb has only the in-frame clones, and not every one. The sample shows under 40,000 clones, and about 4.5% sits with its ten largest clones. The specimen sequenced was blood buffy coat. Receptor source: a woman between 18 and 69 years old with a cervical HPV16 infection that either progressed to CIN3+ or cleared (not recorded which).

The CDR3 is CASSEFRGSYNEQFF. The part of the CDR3 DNA that was read is TGTGCCAGCAGTGAATTTCGGGGCTCCTACAATGAG. The rearrangement uses TRBV6-1 and TRBJ2-1, with D possibly being TRBD2 (5 bases). Read sequence stops 3 residues before the CDR3 end, and the germline J gene provides the missing end. The CDR3 loop spans 15 amino acids. Germline V gene sequence: CDR1 MNHNS, CDR2 SASEGT. V lost 2 bases to trimming and J lost 0 bases, with 8 bases between them.

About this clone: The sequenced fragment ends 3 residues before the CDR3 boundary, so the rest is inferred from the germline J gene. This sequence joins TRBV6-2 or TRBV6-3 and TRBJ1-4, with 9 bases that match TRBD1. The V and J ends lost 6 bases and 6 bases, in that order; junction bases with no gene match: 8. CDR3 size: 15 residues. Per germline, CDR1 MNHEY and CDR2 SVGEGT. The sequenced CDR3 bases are TGTGCCAGCAGCACTCACAGGGGGCGTGATGAAAAA. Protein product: CASSTHRGRDEK. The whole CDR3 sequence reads CASSTHRGRDEKLFF.

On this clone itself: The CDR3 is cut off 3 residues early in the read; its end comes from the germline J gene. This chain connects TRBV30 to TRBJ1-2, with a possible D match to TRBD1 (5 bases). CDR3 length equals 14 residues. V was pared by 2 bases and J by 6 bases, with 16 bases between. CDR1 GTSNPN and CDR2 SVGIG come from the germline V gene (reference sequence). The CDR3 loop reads CAWSHPGSIDGYTF. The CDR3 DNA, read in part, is TGTGCCTGGAGTCACCCAGGGAGCATAGATGGC.

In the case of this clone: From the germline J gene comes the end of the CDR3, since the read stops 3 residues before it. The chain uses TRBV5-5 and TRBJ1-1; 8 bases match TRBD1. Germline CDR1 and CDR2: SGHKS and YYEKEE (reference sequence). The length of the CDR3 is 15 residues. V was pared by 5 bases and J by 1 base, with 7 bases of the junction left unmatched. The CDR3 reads CASSPLQGANTEAFF. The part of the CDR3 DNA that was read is TGTGCCAGCAGTCCTCTCCAGGGGGCGAACACTGAA.

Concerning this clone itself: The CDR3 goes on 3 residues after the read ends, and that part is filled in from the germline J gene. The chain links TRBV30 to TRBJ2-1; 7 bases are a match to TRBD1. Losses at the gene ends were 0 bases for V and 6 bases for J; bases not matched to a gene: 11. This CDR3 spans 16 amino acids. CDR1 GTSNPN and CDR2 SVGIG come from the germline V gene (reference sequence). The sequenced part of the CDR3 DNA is TGTGCCTGGAGTGTATCGAGGGGGACAGTGAGCAATGAG. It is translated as CAWSVSRGTVSNE. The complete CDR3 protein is CAWSVSRGTVSNEQFF.

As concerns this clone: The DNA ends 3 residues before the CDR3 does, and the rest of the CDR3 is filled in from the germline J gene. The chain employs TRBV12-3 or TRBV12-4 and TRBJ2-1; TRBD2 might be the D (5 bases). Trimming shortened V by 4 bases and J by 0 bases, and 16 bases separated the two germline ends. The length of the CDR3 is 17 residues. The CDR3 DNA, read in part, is TGTGCCAGCAGTTCACCGACGGCGGGTTCCTCCTACAATGAG. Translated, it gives CASSSPTAGSSYNE. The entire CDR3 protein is CASSSPTAGSSYNEQFF.

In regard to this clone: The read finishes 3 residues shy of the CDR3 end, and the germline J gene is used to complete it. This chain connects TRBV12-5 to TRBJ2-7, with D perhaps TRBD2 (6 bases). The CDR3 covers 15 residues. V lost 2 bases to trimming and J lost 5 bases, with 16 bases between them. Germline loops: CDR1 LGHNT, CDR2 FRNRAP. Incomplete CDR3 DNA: TGTGCTAGTGGTTTGCGGGACTCCCTCGGCGACGAG. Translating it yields CASGLRDSLGDE. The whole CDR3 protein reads CASGLRDSLGDEQYF. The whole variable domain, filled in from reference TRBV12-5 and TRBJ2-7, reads DARVTQTPRHKVTEMGQEVTMRCQPILGHNTVFWYRQTMMQGLELLAYFRNRAPLDDSGMPKDRFSAEMPDATLATLKIQPSEPRDSAVYFCASGLRDSLGDEQYFGPGTRLTVT.

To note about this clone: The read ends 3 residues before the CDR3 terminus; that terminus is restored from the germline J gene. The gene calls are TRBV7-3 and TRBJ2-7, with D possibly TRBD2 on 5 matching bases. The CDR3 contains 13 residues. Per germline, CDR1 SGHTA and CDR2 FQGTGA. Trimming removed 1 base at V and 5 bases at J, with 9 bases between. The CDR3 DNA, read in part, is TGTGCCAGCAGCTTAAGGGCGGGCCACGAG. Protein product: CASSLRAGHE. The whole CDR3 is CASSLRAGHEQYF.

The CDR3 bases that were read are TGCGCCAGCAGCCCGGAGAGGACAGGGGGCAGCTATGGT. This translates into CASSPERTGGSYG. The whole CDR3 sequence reads CASSPERTGGSYGQYF. V and J are TRBV5-1 and TRBJ2-4; TRBD1 matches 11 bases. The sequenced fragment ends 3 residues before the CDR3 boundary, so the rest is inferred from the germline J gene. This CDR3 has 16 residues. Germline CDR1 is SGHRS and CDR2 is YFSETQ.

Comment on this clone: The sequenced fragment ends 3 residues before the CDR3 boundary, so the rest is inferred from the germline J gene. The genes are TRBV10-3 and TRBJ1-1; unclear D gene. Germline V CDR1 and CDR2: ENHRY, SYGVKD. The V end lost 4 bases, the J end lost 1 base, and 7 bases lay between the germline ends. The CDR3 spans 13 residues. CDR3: CAISVKGNTEAFF. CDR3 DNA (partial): TGTGCCATCAGTGTTAAGGGGAACACTGAA.

CDR3 DNA (partial): TGCAGTGCTGGGGACAGCGGCACAGATACG. As protein: CSAGDSGTDT. The CDR3 as a whole reads CSAGDSGTDTQYF. The rearrangement uses TRBV20-1 and TRBJ2-3, with 7 bases identical to TRBD1. The read terminates 3 residues ahead of where the CDR3 ends, so the germline J gene completes it. This CDR3 comprises 13 residues. V shed 5 bases, J shed 1 base, and the junction held 3 bases outside the gene matches. The germline V gene has CDR1 DFQATT and CDR2 SNEGSKA (reference sequence).

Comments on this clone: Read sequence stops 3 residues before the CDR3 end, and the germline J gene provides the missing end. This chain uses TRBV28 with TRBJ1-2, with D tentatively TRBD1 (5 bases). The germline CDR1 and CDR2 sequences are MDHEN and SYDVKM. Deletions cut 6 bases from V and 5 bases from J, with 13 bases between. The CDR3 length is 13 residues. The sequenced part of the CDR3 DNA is TGTGCCAGCAGACCACAGGCCGGGTATGGC. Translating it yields CASRPQAGYG. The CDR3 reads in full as CASRPQAGYGYTF.

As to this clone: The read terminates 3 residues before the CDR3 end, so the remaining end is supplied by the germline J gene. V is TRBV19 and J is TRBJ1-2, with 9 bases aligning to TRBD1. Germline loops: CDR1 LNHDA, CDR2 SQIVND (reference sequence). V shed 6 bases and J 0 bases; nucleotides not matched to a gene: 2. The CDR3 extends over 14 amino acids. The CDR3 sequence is CASRRDRANYGYTF. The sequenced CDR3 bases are TGTGCCAGTAGACGGGACAGGGCTAACTATGGC. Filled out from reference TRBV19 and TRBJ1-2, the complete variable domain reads DGGITQSPKYLFRKEGQNVTLSCEQNLNHDAMYWYRQDPGQGLRLIYYSQIVNDFQKGDIAEGYSVSREKKESFPLTVTSAQKNPTAFYLCASRRDRANYGYTFGSGTRLTVV.

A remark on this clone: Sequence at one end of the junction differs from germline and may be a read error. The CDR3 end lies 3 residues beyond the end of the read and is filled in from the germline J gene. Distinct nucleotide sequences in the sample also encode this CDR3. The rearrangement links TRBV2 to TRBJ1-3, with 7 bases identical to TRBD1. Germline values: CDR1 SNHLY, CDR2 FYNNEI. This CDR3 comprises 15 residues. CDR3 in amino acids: CASQTGSNSGNTIYF. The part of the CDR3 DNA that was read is TGTGCCAGCCAGACAGGGTCCAACTCTGGAAACACT.

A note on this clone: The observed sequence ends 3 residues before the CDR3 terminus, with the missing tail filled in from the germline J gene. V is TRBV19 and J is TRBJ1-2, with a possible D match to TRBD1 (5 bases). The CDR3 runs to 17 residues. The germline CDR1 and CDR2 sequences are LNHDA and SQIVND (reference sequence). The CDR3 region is CASRRGGASGRVNDYTF. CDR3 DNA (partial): TGTGCCAGTAGGAGGGGTGGGGCTAGCGGGAGGGTAAATGAC.

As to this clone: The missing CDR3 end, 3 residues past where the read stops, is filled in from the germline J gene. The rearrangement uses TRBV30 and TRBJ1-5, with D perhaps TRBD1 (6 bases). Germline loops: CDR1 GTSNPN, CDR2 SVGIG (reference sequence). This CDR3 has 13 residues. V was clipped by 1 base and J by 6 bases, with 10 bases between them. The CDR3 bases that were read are TGTGCCTGGAGTGGGCAGGGGTCTCAGCCC. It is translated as CAWSGQGSQP. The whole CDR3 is CAWSGQGSQPQHF.

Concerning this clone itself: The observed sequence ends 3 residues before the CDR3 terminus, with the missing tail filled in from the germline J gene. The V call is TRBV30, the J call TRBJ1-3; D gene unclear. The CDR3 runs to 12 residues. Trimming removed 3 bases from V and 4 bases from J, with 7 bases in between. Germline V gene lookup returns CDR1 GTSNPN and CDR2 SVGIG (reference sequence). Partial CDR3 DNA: TGTGCCTGGAGGCCGCGAGGAAACACC. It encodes CAWRPRGNT. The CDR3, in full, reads CAWRPRGNTIYF.

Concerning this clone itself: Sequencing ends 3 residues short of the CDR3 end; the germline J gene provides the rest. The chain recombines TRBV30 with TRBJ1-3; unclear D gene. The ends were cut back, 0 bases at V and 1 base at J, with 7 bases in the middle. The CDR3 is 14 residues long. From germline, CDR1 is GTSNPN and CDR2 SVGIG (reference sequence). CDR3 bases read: TGTGCCTGGAGTGTCGTCGGTTCTGGAAACACC. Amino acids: CAWSVVGSGNT. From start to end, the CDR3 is CAWSVVGSGNTIYF.

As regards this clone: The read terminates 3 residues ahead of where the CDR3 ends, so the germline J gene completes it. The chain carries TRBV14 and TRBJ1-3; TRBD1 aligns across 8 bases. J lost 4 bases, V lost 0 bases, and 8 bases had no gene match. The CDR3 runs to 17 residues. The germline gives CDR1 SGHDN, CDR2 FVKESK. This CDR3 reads CASSQDLAWDRGNTIYF. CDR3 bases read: TGTGCCAGCAGCCAAGATCTCGCCTGGGACAGGGGAAACACC.

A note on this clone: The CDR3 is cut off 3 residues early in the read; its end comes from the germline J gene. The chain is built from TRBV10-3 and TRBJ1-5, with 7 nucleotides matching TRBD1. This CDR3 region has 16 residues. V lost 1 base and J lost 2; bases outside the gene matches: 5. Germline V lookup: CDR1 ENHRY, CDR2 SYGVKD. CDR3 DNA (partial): TGTGCCATCAGTGAGTTTGGGCAGGGGGGCAATCAGCCC. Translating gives CAISEFGQGGNQP. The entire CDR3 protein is CAISEFGQGGNQPQHF.

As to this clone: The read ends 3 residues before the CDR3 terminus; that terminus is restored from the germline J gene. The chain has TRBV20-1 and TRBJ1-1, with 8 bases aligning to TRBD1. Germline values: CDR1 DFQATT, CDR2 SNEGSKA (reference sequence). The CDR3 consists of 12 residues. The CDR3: CSARHYRGEAFF. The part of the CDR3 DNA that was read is TGCAGTGCTAGGCATTACAGGGGGGAA.

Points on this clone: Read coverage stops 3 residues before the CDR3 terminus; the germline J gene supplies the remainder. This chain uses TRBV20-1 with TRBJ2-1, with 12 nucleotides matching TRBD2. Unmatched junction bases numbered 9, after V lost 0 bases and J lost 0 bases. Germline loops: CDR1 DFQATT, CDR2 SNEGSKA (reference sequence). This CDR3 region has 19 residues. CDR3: CSARDSSGRAHRSYNEQFF. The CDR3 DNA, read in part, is TGCAGTGCTAGAGATTCTAGCGGGAGGGCCCACCGCTCCTACAATGAG.

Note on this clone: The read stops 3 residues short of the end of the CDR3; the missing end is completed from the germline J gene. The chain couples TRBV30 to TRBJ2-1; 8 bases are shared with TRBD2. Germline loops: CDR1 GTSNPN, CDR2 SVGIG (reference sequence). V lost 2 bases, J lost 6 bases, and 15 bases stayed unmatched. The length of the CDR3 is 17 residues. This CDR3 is CAWSPIAFSGNPNEQFF. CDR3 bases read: TGTGCCTGGAGTCCTATAGCCTTTAGCGGGAACCCCAATGAG.

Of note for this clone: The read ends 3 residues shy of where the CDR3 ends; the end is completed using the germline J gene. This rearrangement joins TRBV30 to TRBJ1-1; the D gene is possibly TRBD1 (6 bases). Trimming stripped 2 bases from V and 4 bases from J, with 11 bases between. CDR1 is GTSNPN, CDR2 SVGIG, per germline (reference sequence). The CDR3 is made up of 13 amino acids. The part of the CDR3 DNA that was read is TGTGCCTGGAGTATTGCGGGGGCCACTGAA. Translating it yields CAWSIAGATE. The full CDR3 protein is CAWSIAGATEAFF.

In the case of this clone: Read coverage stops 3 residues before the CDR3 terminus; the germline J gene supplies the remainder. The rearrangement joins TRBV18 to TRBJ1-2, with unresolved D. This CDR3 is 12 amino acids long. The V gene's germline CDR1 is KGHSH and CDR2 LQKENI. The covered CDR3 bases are TGTGCCAGCTCACCACTCACCTACGAC. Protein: CASSPLTYD. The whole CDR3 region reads CASSPLTYDYTF.

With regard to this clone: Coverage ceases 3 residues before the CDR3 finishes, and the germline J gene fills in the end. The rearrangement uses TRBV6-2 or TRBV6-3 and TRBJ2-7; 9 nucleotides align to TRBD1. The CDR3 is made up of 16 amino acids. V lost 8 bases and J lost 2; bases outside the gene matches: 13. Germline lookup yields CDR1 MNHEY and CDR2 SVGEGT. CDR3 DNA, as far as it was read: TGTGCCAGCGGGTCAGCCGGGACAGGGTACGCCTACGAG. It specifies CASGSAGTGYAYE. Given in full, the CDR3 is CASGSAGTGYAYEQYF.

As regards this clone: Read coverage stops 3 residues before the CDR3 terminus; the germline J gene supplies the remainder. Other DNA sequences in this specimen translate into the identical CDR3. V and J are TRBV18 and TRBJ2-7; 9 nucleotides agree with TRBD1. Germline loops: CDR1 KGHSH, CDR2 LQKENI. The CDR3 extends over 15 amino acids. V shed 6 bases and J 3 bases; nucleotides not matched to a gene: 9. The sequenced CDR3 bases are TGTGCCAGCTCCCCCACGACAGGGGGGTTCTACGAG. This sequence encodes CASSPTTGGFYE. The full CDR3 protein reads CASSPTTGGFYEQYF.

CDR3 sequence reads: CAWRAWSANYGYTF. Partial CDR3 DNA: TGTGCCTGGAGGGCATGGAGCGCTAACTATGGC. The gene calls are TRBV30 and TRBJ1-2; D is unresolved. The DNA ends 3 residues before the CDR3 does, and the rest of the CDR3 is filled in from the germline J gene. Germline loops: CDR1 GTSNPN, CDR2 SVGIG (reference sequence). Trimming pared 3 bases from V and 0 bases from J, leaving 11 bases between. The CDR3 is 14 residues long.

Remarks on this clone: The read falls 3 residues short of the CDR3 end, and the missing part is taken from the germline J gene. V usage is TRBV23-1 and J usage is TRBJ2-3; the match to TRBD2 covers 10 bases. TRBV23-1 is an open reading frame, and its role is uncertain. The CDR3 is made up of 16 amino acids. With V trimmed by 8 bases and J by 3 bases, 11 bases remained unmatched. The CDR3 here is CASFSKAGGPTDTQYF. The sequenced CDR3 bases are TGCGCCAGCTTCTCAAAAGCGGGGGGGCCGACAGATACG.

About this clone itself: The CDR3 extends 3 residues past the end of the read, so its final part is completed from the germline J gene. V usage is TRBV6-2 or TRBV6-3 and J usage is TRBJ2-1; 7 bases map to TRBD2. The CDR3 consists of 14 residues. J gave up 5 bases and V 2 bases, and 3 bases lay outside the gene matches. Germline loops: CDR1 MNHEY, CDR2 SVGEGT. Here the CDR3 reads CASSYGGGNNEQFF. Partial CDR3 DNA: TGTGCCAGCAGTTACGGGGGGGGGAACAATGAG.

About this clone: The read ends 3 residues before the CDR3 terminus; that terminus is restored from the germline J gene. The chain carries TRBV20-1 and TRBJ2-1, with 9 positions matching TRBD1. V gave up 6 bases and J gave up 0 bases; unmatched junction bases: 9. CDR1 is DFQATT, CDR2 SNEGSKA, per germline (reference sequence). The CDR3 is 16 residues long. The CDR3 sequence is CSAQDRGPSSYNEQFF. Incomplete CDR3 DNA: TGCAGTGCACAGGACAGGGGACCCAGCTCCTACAATGAG.